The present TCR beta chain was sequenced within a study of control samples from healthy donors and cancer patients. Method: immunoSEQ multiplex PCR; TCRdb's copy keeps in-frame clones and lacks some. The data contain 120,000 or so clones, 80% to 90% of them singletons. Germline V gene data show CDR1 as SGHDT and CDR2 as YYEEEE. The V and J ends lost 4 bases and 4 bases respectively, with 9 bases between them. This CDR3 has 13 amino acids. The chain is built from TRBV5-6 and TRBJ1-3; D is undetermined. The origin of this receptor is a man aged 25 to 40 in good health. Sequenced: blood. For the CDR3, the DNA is TGTGCCAGCAGCACGGGCGCCGGAAACACCATATATTTT. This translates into CASSTGAGNTIYF.